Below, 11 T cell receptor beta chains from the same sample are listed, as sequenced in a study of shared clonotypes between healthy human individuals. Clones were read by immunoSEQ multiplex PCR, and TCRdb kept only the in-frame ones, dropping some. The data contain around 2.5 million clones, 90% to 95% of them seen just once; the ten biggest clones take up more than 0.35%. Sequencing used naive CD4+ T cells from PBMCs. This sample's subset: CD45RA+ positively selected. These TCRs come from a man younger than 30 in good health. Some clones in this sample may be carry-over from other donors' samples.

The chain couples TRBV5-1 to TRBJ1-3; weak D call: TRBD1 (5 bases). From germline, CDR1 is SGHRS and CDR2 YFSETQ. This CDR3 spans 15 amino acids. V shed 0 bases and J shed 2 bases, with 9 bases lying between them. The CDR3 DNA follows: TGCGCCAGCAGCTTGGGAGCAGGGACTGGAAACACCATATATTTT. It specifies CASSLGAGTGNTIYF.

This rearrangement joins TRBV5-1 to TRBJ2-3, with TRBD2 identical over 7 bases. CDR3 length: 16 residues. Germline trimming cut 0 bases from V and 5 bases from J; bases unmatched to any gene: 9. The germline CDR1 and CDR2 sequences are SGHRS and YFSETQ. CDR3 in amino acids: CASSLGTTSGGDTQYF. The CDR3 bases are TGCGCCAGCAGCTTGGGGACTACCTCGGGGGGAGATACGCAGTATTTT.

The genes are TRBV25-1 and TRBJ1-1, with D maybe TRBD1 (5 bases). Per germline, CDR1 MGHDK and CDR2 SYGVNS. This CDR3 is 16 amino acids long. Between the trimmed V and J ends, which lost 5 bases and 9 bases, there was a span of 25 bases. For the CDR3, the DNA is TGTGCCAGCAGTTCTCACGGAGGGGTAAAGGACGGGAAAGCTTTCTTT. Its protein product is CASSSHGGVKDGKAFF.

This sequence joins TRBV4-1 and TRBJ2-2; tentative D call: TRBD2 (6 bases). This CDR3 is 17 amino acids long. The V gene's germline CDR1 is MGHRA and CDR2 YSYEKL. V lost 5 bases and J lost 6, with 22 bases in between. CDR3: CASSSDWGMGGPGELFF. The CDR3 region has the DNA TGCGCCAGCAGCTCTGACTGGGGCATGGGAGGTCCCGGGGAGCTGTTTTTT.

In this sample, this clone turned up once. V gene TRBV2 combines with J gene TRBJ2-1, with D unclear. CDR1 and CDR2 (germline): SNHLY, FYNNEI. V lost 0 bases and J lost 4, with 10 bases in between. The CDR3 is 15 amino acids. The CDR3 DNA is TGTGCCAGCAGTGAAGCTTCGGTCCCTTACAATGAGCAGTTCTTC. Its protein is CASSEASVPYNEQFF.

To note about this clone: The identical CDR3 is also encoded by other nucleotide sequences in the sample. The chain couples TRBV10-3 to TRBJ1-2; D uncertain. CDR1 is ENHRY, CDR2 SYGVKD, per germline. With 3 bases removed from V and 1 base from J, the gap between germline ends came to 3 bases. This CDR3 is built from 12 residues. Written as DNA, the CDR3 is TGTGCCATCAGTGACCGTAACTATGGCTACACCTTC. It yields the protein CAISDRNYGYTF.

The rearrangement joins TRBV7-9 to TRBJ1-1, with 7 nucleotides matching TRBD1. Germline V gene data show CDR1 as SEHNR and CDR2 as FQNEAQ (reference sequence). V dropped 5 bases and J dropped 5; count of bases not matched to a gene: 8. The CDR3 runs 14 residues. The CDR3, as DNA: TGTGCCAGCAGCCTTACAGGGGATCGGACTGAAGCTTTCTTT. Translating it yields CASSLTGDRTEAFF.

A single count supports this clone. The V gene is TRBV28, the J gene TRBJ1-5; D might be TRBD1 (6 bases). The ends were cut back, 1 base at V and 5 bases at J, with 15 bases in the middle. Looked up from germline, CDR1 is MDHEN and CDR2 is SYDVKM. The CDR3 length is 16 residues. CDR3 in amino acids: CASSLFRNRDDQPQHF. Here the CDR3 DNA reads TGTGCCAGCAGTTTATTTCGCAACAGGGATGATCAGCCCCAGCATTTT.

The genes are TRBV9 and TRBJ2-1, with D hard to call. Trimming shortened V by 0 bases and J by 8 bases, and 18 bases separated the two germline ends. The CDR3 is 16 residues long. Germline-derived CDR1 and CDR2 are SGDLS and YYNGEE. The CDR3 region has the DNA TGTGCCAGCAGCGTAGCCCCGGGCCTAATAGGATATGAGCAGTTCTTC. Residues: CASSVAPGLIGYEQFF.

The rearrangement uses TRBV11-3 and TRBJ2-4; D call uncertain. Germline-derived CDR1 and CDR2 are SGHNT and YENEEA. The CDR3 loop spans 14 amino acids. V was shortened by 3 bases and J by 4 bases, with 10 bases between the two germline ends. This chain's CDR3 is CASSLGGDKNIQYF. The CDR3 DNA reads TGTGCCAGCAGCTTGGGCGGAGATAAAAACATTCAGTACTTC.

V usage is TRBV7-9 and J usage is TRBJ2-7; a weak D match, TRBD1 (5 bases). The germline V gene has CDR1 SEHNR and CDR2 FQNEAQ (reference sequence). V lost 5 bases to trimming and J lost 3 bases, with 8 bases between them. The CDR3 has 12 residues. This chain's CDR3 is CASSAQDYEQYF. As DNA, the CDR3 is TGTGCCAGCAGCGCACAGGACTACGAGCAGTACTTC.